One and the same sample provided the 20 T cell receptor beta chains below, sequenced in a study of blood T cell repertoires in COVID-19 (TCRdb year 2020). Libraries were built with the immunoSEQ multiplex PCR assay. Drawn from immuneACCESS, this table holds only the in-frame rearrangements with V and J called that TCRdb kept. Clones are partly lost; checked studies trace under half to an unresolved V gene and leave the rest unexplained. The sample yields 60,000 to 85,000 clones; roughly 84% were counted once. The ten top clones hold 25% to 30% of the sample. The sample taken for sequencing was peripheral blood. The receptors were sampled from a woman of 80 years or more with active or convalescent COVID-19.

J is TRBJ1-1 and V is TRBV9; 7 bases match TRBD1. Trimming cost V 3 bases and J 0 bases; bases outside gene matches: 8. The CDR3 consists of 16 residues. In germline, CDR1 is SGDLS, CDR2 YYNGEE. The CDR3: CASSARQGPMNTEAFF. In DNA form, the CDR3 reads TGTGCCAGCAGCGCCCGACAGGGACCGATGAACACTGAAGCTTTCTTT.

This chain uses TRBV24-1 with TRBJ2-1, with 9 nucleotides matching TRBD2. The V gene's germline CDR1 is KGHDR and CDR2 SFDVKD. V lost 7 bases and J lost 4; bases outside the gene matches: 7. The CDR3 spans 15 residues. For the CDR3, the DNA is TGTGCCACCAGCGAAGCGGGGGGCCCATACAATGAGCAGTTCTTC. Its translation is CATSEAGGPYNEQFF.

V and J are TRBV19 and TRBJ2-1; weak D call: TRBD2 (6 bases). The CDR3 consists of 15 residues. V lost 3 bases to trimming and J lost 5 bases, with 14 bases between them. Germline CDR1 is LNHDA and CDR2 is SQIVND (reference sequence). DNA of the CDR3: TGTGCCAGTAGTATGTGGTCGGGGGTCCACAATGAGCAGTTCTTC. Translated: CASSMWSGVHNEQFF.

V and J are TRBV13 and TRBJ2-2; 7 positions match TRBD1. The V segment lost 2 bases and the J segment 1 base; nucleotides outside the gene matches: 10. The CDR3 sequence is 18 residues long. Per the germline V gene, CDR1 is PRHDT and CDR2 is FYEKMQ (reference sequence). CDR3 in DNA: TGTGCCAGCAGCTTACCTACAGGGGACCTTTTGAACACCGGGGAGCTGTTTTTT. Its protein product is CASSLPTGDLLNTGELFF.

The chain has TRBV28 and TRBJ1-2; 7 bases agree with TRBD1. The CDR3 length is 15 residues. The J segment lost 4 bases and the V segment lost 5 bases, leaving 10 bases of the junction unmatched. Germline V lookup: CDR1 MDHEN, CDR2 SYDVKM. CDR3: CASSVNPSGGYGYTF. The CDR3 DNA reads TGTGCCAGCAGTGTAAACCCCTCAGGGGGCTATGGCTACACCTTC.

This rearrangement joins TRBV18 to TRBJ2-1; TRBD2 matches at 9 bases. CDR3 length equals 15 residues. J gave up 7 bases and V 6 bases, and 10 bases lay outside the gene matches. CDR1 and CDR2 from the germline V gene are KGHSH and LQKENI. The CDR3 DNA is TGTGCCAGCTCGCCCTCGCGGGGGGGCCTAAATGAGCAGTTCTTC. It codes for CASSPSRGGLNEQFF.

The chain links TRBV7-2 to TRBJ2-3; TRBD2 agrees at 14 bases. Germline CDR1 is SGHTA and CDR2 is FQGNSA. The V segment lost 5 bases and the J segment 5 bases; nucleotides outside the gene matches: 6. CDR3 length: 16 amino acids. The CDR3 nucleotides read TGTGCCAGCAGCCCTCAGGGACTAGCGGGGGAAGATACGCAGTATTTT. Its translation: CASSPQGLAGEDTQYF.

The chain joins TRBV9 to TRBJ2-5, with 10 bases that match TRBD2. This CDR3 contains 15 residues. Per germline, CDR1 SGDLS and CDR2 YYNGEE. V dropped 4 bases and J dropped 2; count of bases not matched to a gene: 5. In nucleotides, the CDR3 is TGTGCCAGCAGCCCCGGTAGCGGGGGGCAAGAGACCCAGTACTTC. Protein sequence: CASSPGSGGQETQYF. The whole variable domain, filled in from reference TRBV9 and TRBJ2-5, reads DSGVTQTPKHLITATGQRVTLRCSPRSGDLSVYWYQQSLDQGLQFLIQYYNGEERAKGNILERFSAQQFPDLHSELNLSSLELGDSALYFCASSPGSGGQETQYFGPGTRLLVL.

This chain connects TRBV9 to TRBJ1-6, with D possibly matching TRBD1 (5 bases). Trimming left V 0 bases short and J 8 bases short, with 12 bases between. Germline-derived CDR1 and CDR2 are SGDLS and YYNGEE. This CDR3 comprises 15 residues. CDR3 DNA sequence: TGTGCCAGCAGCGTAGAGGGGCGACCCGATTCACCCCTCCACTTT. Protein product: CASSVEGRPDSPLHF. The whole variable domain, filled in from reference TRBV9 and TRBJ1-6, reads DSGVTQTPKHLITATGQRVTLRCSPRSGDLSVYWYQQSLDQGLQFLIQYYNGEERAKGNILERFSAQQFPDLHSELNLSSLELGDSALYFCASSVEGRPDSPLHFGNGTRLTVT.

The genes are TRBV25-1 and TRBJ2-7; perhaps TRBD1 as D (6 bases). The CDR3 loop spans 15 amino acids. CDR1 is MGHDK, CDR2 SYGVNS, per germline. The V end lost 1 base, the J end lost 3 bases, and 13 bases lay between the germline ends. CDR3 sequence: CASSESGSGVYEQYF. DNA of the CDR3: TGTGCCAGCAGTGAATCTGGGTCAGGGGTCTACGAGCAGTACTTC.

V is TRBV6-2 or TRBV6-3 and J is TRBJ1-2, with 12 bases fitting TRBD1. Looked up from germline, CDR1 is MNHEY and CDR2 is SVGEGT. CDR3 size: 15 residues. V trimming: 5 bases; J trimming: 4 bases; junction bases outside the gene matches: 5. The CDR3 DNA reads as TGTGCCAGCAGTGTACCGGGACAGGGGGCCTATGGCTACACCTTC. It specifies CASSVPGQGAYGYTF.

The V gene is TRBV19, the J gene TRBJ1-6; D unclear. The germline gives CDR1 LNHDA, CDR2 SQIVND (reference sequence). V gave up 10 bases and J gave up 9 bases, with 19 bases separating them. The CDR3 is made up of 14 amino acids. CDR3 in amino acids: CATHGAKYGSPLHF. DNA for the CDR3: TGTGCCACCCATGGAGCAAAGTACGGTTCACCCCTCCACTTT. The full variable domain, its missing parts supplied by reference TRBV19 and TRBJ1-6, is DGGITQSPKYLFRKEGQNVTLSCEQNLNHDAMYWYRQDPGQGLRLIYYSQIVNDFQKGDIAEGYSVSREKKESFPLTVTSAQKNPTAFYLCATHGAKYGSPLHFGNGTRLTVT.

This chain uses TRBV12-3 or TRBV12-4 with TRBJ1-3; D ambiguous. The CDR3 extends over 12 amino acids. The germline V and J ends were trimmed by 5 bases and 9 bases, with 11 bases remaining between them. The CDR3 DNA reads TGTGCCAGCAGTCCGGTTGGGAGCACCATATATTTT. Translated: CASSPVGSTIYF.

J is TRBJ2-1 and V is TRBV5-1; 10 bases match TRBD2. The J segment lost 0 bases and the V segment lost 8 bases, leaving 8 bases of the junction unmatched. Germline assignment: CDR1 SGHRS and CDR2 YFSETQ. The CDR3 totals 16 residues. CDR3 loop: CASKTSGPSSYNEQFF. DNA of the CDR3: TGCGCCAGTAAGACTAGCGGGCCGAGCTCCTACAATGAGCAGTTCTTC.

The chain combines TRBV7-9 with TRBJ2-5, with D uncertain. CDR1 is SEHNR and CDR2 is FQNEAQ in the germline V gene (reference sequence). V was cut by 1 base and J by 0 bases, with 6 bases left in between. The CDR3 is made up of 14 amino acids. The CDR3 region is CASSLVDNQETQYF. CDR3 DNA: TGTGCCAGCAGCTTAGTTGACAACCAAGAGACCCAGTACTTC. The variable domain in full, completed from reference TRBV7-9 and TRBJ2-5, reads DTGVSQNPRHKITKRGQNVTFRCDPISEHNRLYWYRQTLGQGPEFLTYFQNEAQLEKSRLLSDRFSAERPKGSFSTLEIQRTEQGDSAMYLCASSLVDNQETQYFGPGTRLLVL.

The chain couples TRBV24-1 to TRBJ1-5; TRBD1 is a possible D gene (5 bases). The CDR3 extends over 15 amino acids. Germline V lookup: CDR1 KGHDR, CDR2 SFDVKD. Between the trimmed V and J ends, which lost 6 bases and 2 bases, there was a span of 13 bases. The CDR3 here is CATSSQGGGNQPQHF. In DNA form, the CDR3 reads TGTGCCACCAGTTCCCAGGGCGGGGGCAATCAGCCCCAGCATTTT.

The chain carries TRBV19 and TRBJ2-7; D possibly corresponds to TRBD1 (6 bases). CDR1 is LNHDA, CDR2 SQIVND, per germline (reference sequence). V was shortened by 6 bases and J by 3 bases, with 15 bases between the two germline ends. The CDR3 sequence is 14 residues long. CDR3 region: CASSPTGSDYEQYF. The CDR3 DNA sequence: TGTGCCAGTAGCCCAACAGGGTCGGACTACGAGCAGTACTTC.

Turning to this clone: A junction boundary mismatches the germline segment, possibly from a read error. V usage is TRBV30 and J usage is TRBJ1-6; D perhaps matches TRBD1 (5 bases). The germline CDR1 and CDR2 sequences are GTSNPN and SVGIG (reference sequence). The CDR3 runs 11 residues. The CDR3 DNA sequence: TGTGCCTGGAGGGGCGGGGGGGGGACTCTCTTT. This codes for CAWRGGGGTLF. Based on the CDR3 plus reference TRBV30 and TRBJ1-6, the full variable domain is SQTIHQWPATLVQPVGSPLSLECTVEGTSNPNLYWYRQAAGRGLQLLFYSVGIGQISSEVPQNLSASRPQDRQFILSSKKLLLSDSGFYLCAWRGGGGTLFGNGTRLTVT.

This chain uses TRBV19 with TRBJ2-7, with 8 positions matching TRBD1. Germline V gives CDR1 LNHDA, CDR2 SQIVND (reference sequence). The CDR3 covers 15 residues. The junction had 4 bases not matched to a gene; V was cut back by 2 bases and J by 1 base. CDR3 sequence: CASSISQGDSYEQYF. CDR3 DNA: TGTGCCAGTAGTATATCACAGGGGGATTCCTACGAGCAGTACTTC.

This rearrangement joins TRBV20-1 to TRBJ1-5, with 8 bases lining up with TRBD1. This CDR3 spans 14 amino acids. CDR1 and CDR2 from the germline V gene are DFQATT and SNEGSKA (reference sequence). V dropped 3 bases and J dropped 4; count of bases not matched to a gene: 5. CDR3 nucleotide sequence: TGCAGTGCTAGTGGGCAGGGGGCTAATCAGCCCCAGCATTTT. The encoded protein is CSASGQGANQPQHF.